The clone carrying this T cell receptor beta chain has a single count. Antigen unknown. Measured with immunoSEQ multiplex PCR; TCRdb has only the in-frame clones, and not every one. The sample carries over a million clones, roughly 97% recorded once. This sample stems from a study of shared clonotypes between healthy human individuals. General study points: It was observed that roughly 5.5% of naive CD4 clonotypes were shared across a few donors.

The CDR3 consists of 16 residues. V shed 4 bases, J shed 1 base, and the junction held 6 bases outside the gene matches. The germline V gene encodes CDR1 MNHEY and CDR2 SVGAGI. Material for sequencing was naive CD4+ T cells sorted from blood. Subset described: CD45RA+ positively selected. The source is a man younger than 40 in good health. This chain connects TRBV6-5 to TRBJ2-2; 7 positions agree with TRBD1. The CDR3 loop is CASSLPGQLNTGELFF. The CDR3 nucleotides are TGTGCCAGCAGTTTACCGGGACAGCTGAACACCGGGGAGCTGTTTTTT.